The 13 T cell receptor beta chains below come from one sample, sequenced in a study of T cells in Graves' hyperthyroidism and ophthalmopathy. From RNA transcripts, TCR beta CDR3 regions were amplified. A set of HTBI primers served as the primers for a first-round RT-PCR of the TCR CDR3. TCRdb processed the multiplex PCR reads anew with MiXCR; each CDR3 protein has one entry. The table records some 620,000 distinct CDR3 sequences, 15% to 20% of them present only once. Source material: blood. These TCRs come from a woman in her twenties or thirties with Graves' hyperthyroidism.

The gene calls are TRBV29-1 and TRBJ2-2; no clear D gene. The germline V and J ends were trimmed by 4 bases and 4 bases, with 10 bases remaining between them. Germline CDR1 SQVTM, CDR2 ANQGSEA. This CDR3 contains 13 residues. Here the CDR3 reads CSVGRLLTGELFF. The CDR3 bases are TGCAGCGTTGGTCGGTTGCTCACCGGGGAGCTGTTTTTT.

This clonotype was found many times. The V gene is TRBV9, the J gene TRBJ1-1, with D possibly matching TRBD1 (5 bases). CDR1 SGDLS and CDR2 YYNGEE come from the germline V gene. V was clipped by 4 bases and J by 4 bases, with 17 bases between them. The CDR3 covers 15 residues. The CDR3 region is CASSPTGTYLTEAFF. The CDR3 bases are TGTGCCAGCAGCCCGACCGGGACGTACCTCACTGAAGCTTTCTTT.

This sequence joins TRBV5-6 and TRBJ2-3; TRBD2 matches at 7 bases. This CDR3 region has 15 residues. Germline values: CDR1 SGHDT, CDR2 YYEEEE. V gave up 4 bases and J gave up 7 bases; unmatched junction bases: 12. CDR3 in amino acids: CASSPGGTRAYTQYF. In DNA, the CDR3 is TGTGCCAGCAGCCCCGGGGGGACCAGAGCCTATACGCAGTATTTT. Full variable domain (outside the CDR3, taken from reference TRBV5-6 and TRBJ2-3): DAGVTQSPTHLIKTRGQQVTLRCSPKSGHDTVSWYQQALGQGPQFIFQYYEEEERQRGNFPDRFSGHQFPNYSSELNVNALLLGDSALYLCASSPGGTRAYTQYFGPGTRLTVL.

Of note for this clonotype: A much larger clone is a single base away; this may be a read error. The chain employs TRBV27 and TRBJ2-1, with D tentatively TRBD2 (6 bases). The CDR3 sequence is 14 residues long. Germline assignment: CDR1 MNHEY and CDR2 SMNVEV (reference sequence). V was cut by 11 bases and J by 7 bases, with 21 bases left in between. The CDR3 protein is CAGTPGTPLNEQFF. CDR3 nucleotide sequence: TGTGCCGGCACCCCCGGGACTCCCCTTAATGAGCAGTTCTTC.

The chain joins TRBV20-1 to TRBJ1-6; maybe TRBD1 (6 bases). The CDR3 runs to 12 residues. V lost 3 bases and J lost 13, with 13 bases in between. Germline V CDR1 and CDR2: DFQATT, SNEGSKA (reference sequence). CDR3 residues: CSASPAGGPLHF. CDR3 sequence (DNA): TGCAGTGCTAGTCCAGCGGGGGGCCCCCTCCACTTT.

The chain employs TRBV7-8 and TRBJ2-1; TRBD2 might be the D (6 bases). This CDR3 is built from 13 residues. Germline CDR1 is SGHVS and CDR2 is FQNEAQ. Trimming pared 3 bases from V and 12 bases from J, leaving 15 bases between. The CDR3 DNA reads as TGTGCCAGCAGCTTCTTTACCGGGACTTTGCAGTTCTTC. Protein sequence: CASSFFTGTLQFF.

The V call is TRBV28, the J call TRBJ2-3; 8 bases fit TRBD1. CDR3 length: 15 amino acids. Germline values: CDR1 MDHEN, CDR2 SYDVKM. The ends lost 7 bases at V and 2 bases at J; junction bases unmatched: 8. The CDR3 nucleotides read TGTGCCAGCACTACCGGACAGGGCCACACAGATACGCAGTATTTT. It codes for CASTTGQGHTDTQYF.

In DNA form, the CDR3 reads TGTGCCAGCAGCTTAGACCCCAAACCCCTCTACATTCAGTACTTC. It encodes CASSLDPKPLYIQYF. The V call is TRBV11-2, the J call TRBJ2-4; D uncertain. Trimming left V 0 bases short and J 8 bases short, with 14 bases between. The CDR3 is 15 residues long. Germline CDR1 reads SGHAT; CDR2 reads FQNNGV.

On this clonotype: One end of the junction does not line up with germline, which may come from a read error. The CDR3 coding sequence is TGTGCCAGCAGCCCATCCGGGGGACTAGCGGGATACAATGAGCAGTCCTTC. Translating it yields CASSPSGGLAGYNEQSF. The rearrangement joins TRBV7-9 to TRBJ2-1, with 13 positions matching TRBD2. The CDR3 is made up of 17 amino acids. Germline V lookup: CDR1 SEHNR, CDR2 FQNEAQ (reference sequence).

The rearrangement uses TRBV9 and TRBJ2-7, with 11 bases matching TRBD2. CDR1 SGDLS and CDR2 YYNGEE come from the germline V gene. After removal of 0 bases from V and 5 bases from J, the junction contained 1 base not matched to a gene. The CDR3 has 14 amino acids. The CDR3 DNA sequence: TGTGCCAGCAGCGTAGAACTAGCGGGAGACGAGCAGTACTTC. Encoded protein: CASSVELAGDEQYF.

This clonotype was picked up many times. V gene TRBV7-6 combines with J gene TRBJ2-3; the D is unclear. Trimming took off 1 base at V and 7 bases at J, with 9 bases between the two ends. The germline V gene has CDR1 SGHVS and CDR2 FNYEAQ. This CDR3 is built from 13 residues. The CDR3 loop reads CASSLGVLNTQYF. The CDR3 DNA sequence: TGTGCCAGCAGCTTAGGTGTCTTAAATACGCAGTATTTT.

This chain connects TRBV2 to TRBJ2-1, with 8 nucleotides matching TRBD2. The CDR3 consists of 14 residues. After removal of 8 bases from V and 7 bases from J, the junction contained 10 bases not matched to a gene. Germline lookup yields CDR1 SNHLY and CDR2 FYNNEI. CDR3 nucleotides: TGTGCCAGCGACCCGGGAGGGCCGGGGAATGAGCAGTTCTTC. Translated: CASDPGGPGNEQFF. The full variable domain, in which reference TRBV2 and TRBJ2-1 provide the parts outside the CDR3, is EPEVTQTPSHQVTQMGQEVILRCVPISNHLYFYWYRQILGQKVEFLVSFYNNEISEKSEIFDDQFSVERPDGSNFTLKIRSTKLEDSAMYFCASDPGGPGNEQFFGPGTRLTVL.

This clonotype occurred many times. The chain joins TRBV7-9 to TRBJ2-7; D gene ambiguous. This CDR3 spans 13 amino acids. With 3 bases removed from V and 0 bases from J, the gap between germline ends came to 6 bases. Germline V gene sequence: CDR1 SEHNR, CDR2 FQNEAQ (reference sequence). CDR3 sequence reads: CASSFINSYEQYF. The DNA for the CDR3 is TGTGCCAGCAGCTTCATCAACTCCTACGAGCAGTACTTC.